This T cell receptor (beta chain) comes out of a study of early T cells in non-severe SARS-CoV-2 infection. TCRdb independently ran MiXCR on the 5' RACE reads; one entry per CDR3 protein. The data hold more than 70,000 distinct CDR3 sequences, with approximately 13% observed a single time. The sample holds a few counts of this clonotype. The material sequenced was whole blood. This clonotype originated in an adult who was a healthcare worker with PCR-confirmed SARS-CoV-2 infection or an uninfected control (not recorded which).

CDR3 sequence (DNA): TGTGCCAGCAGCCGATCGGAGGAGCGGGACTTCGAGCAGTACTTC. Its translation: CASSRSEERDFEQYF. The V call is TRBV4-2, the J call TRBJ2-7; 7 bases align to TRBD2. This CDR3 has 15 residues. From germline, CDR1 is LGHNA and CDR2 YNFKEQ. V shed 4 bases and J 6 bases; nucleotides not matched to a gene: 12.